This TCR beta chain was sequenced in a study of control samples from healthy donors and cancer patients. This CDR3 is built from 15 residues. The trim removed 0 bases at V and 2 bases at J, leaving 2 bases unmatched. CDR1 is SGHDT, CDR2 YYEEEE, per germline. The assay was immunoSEQ multiplex PCR, and TCRdb's table has in-frame clones only and misses some. The sample yields about 80,000 clones, about 89% seen once. The material sequenced was blood. The J gene is TRBJ1-3, the V gene TRBV5-6, with TRBD1 matching 7 bases. This receptor was taken from a woman aged 60-75 years in good health. The chain's CDR3 is CASSLGRGPGNTIYF. The CDR3 DNA reads TGTGCCAGCAGCTTGGGTAGGGGGCCTGGAAACACCATATATTTT.